The 16 T cell receptor beta chains reported below all come from one sample, sequenced in a study of T cell changes during pregnancy in multiple sclerosis. The table came from immunoSEQ multiplex PCR; TCRdb's copy has only in-frame clones and leaves some out. The sample has approximately 68,000 clones; approximately 90% are singletons. Sequenced here: peripheral blood, sampled in the second trimester of pregnancy. These receptors originate from a female donor with multiple sclerosis, enrolled in a pregnancy study.

The chain has TRBV5-1 and TRBJ1-2, with D maybe TRBD1 (5 bases). Trimming pared 4 bases from V and 5 bases from J, leaving 24 bases between. The CDR3 runs to 17 residues. Germline CDR1 reads SGHRS; CDR2 reads YFSETQ. The DNA for the CDR3 is TGCGCCAGCAGCCACCGGAGTGGGGCCCCGATCGCATATGGCTACACCTTC. It codes for CASSHRSGAPIAYGYTF.

The chain joins TRBV5-6 to TRBJ2-5; D is uncertain. V was shortened by 0 bases and J by 6 bases, with 3 bases between the two germline ends. Per germline, CDR1 SGHDT and CDR2 YYEEEE. This CDR3 contains 11 residues. CDR3 sequence reads: CASSLGKTQYF. The CDR3 DNA sequence: TGTGCCAGCAGCTTGGGTAAGACCCAGTACTTC.

The gene calls are TRBV14 and TRBJ1-2; perhaps TRBD1 as D (6 bases). Per germline, CDR1 SGHDN and CDR2 FVKESK. Trimming pared 2 bases from V and 4 bases from J, leaving 17 bases between. The CDR3 spans 16 residues. CDR3 bases: TGTGCCAGCAGCCAAAGGTCGACAGGAATGACCTATGGCTACACCTTC. Residues: CASSQRSTGMTYGYTF.

This clone was seen just once. The chain combines TRBV6-5 with TRBJ2-7; 8 bases map to TRBD1. The CDR3 extends over 14 amino acids. Germline trimming cut 4 bases from V and 2 bases from J; bases unmatched to any gene: 4. Germline CDR1 and CDR2: MNHEY and SVGAGI. CDR3 in amino acids: CASSWDRRAYEQYF. CDR3 nucleotide sequence: TGTGCCAGCAGTTGGGACAGGAGGGCCTACGAGCAGTACTTC.

This clone was detected a few times. The chain has TRBV14 and TRBJ2-7; 11 nucleotides align to TRBD2. V gave up 1 base and J gave up 3 bases; unmatched junction bases: 2. Germline lookup yields CDR1 SGHDN and CDR2 FVKESK. CDR3 length: 15 residues. Written as DNA, the CDR3 is TGTGCCAGCAGCCAAGGGACTAGCGGGTTCTACGAGCAGTACTTC. It encodes CASSQGTSGFYEQYF.

CDR3 sequence reads: CASSHLGQGGYGYTF. The CDR3 nucleotides read TGCGCCAGCAGCCATTTAGGACAGGGCGGCTATGGCTACACCTTC. V is TRBV4-3 and J is TRBJ1-2, with 8 bases that match TRBD1. Germline loops: CDR1 LGHNA, CDR2 YSLEER. This CDR3 is 15 amino acids long. Unmatched junction bases numbered 7, after V lost 3 bases and J lost 4 bases.

The genes are TRBV18 and TRBJ2-7; D is perhaps TRBD2 (5 bases). Germline V gene lookup returns CDR1 KGHSH and CDR2 LQKENI. The CDR3 runs 15 residues. Between the trimmed V and J ends, which lost 0 bases and 7 bases, there was a span of 16 bases. The CDR3 sequence: CASSPPGNGGWEQYF. CDR3 nucleotide sequence: TGTGCCAGCTCACCACCTGGTAATGGCGGGTGGGAGCAGTACTTC.

The V and J genes are TRBV5-1 and TRBJ2-7, with 9 bases that match TRBD1. This CDR3 is built from 17 residues. Trimming at V came to 3 bases and at J to 0 bases, leaving 10 bases not matched to a gene. In germline, CDR1 is SGHRS, CDR2 YFSETQ. The chain's CDR3 is CASSSDHGTGFSYEQYF. The CDR3 DNA follows: TGCGCCAGCAGCTCGGACCATGGGACAGGGTTCTCCTACGAGCAGTACTTC.

The CDR3 spells CATESGGQGYGYTF. The DNA for the CDR3 is TGTGCCACTGAGTCGGGGGGGCAAGGTTATGGCTACACCTTC. The rearrangement joins TRBV19 to TRBJ1-2; TRBD1 might be the D (6 bases). The CDR3 has 14 amino acids. From germline, CDR1 is LNHDA and CDR2 SQIVND (reference sequence). V lost 10 bases and J 5 bases, leaving 20 bases between the germline ends.

The chain joins TRBV9 to TRBJ1-1; D not certain. In germline, CDR1 is SGDLS, CDR2 YYNGEE. The V end lost 3 bases, the J end lost 5 bases, and 11 bases lay between the germline ends. There are 13 residues in the CDR3. The CDR3 coding sequence is TGTGCCAGCAGCGCCGGGTTTGTTACTGAAGCTTTCTTT. Its protein product is CASSAGFVTEAFF.

The CDR3, as DNA: TGTGCCAGCAGCATCCAAGACACAATGAACACTGAAGCTTTCTTT. Its protein is CASSIQDTMNTEAFF. This chain joins TRBV7-2 and TRBJ1-1; D call uncertain. Trimming took off 5 bases at V and 0 bases at J, with 13 bases between the two ends. CDR3 length: 15 amino acids. The germline CDR1 and CDR2 sequences are SGHTA and FQGNSA.

Only one count was recorded for this clone. This chain uses TRBV5-1 with TRBJ2-2, with TRBD1 matching over 8 bases. The germline V gene has CDR1 SGHRS and CDR2 YFSETQ. CDR3 size: 13 residues. With 7 bases clipped from V and 6 bases from J, the junction kept 5 bases outside the gene matches. The CDR3 loop is CASGQGASGELFF. DNA of the CDR3: TGCGCCAGCGGGCAGGGGGCATCCGGGGAGCTGTTTTTT.

This rearrangement joins TRBV4-2 to TRBJ2-1; no definite D call. Trimming left V 2 bases short and J 9 bases short, with 8 bases between. The CDR3 extends over 12 amino acids. CDR1 is LGHNA and CDR2 is YNFKEQ in the germline V gene. The CDR3 coding sequence is TGTGCCAGCAGCCAACGACATGGTGAGCAGTTCTTC. This codes for CASSQRHGEQFF.

This chain connects TRBV6-1 to TRBJ1-2, with 10 bases aligning to TRBD1. The germline CDR1 and CDR2 sequences are MNHNS and SASEGT. V gave up 6 bases and J gave up 6 bases; unmatched junction bases: 10. The CDR3 runs to 15 residues. The CDR3 DNA sequence: TGTGCCAGCAGGGGACTGACAGGGGGCGATGATGGCTACACCTTC. This codes for CASRGLTGGDDGYTF.

The rearrangement links TRBV5-1 to TRBJ1-5; D is perhaps TRBD1 (6 bases). Germline CDR1 is SGHRS and CDR2 is YFSETQ. The CDR3 is made up of 14 amino acids. The V end lost 0 bases, the J end lost 10 bases, and 14 bases lay between the germline ends. Here the CDR3 reads CASSLEVQGQPQHF. Written as DNA, the CDR3 is TGCGCCAGCAGCTTGGAAGTCCAGGGACAACCCCAGCATTTT.

The chain is built from TRBV6-5 and TRBJ2-3, with 7 bases that match TRBD2. Germline CDR1 is MNHEY and CDR2 is SVGAGI. This CDR3 contains 15 residues. Trimming at V came to 2 bases and at J to 2 bases, leaving 4 bases not matched to a gene. The DNA of the CDR3 is TGTGCCAGCAGTTACACGGGGGGTCTCACAGATACGCAGTATTTT. This codes for CASSYTGGLTDTQYF.